Described below is a single T cell receptor beta chain sequence and its context. The antigen is not known. The data were obtained in a study of vaccination and CD4 T cells after COVID-19. Oncomine TCR Beta short-read sequencing was applied to DNA from cultured CD4+ T cells. TCRdb analysed the PCR reads with MiXCR anew, one entry per CDR3 protein. The table records approximately 4,500 distinct CDR3 sequences, roughly 21% of them present only once. Treatment denoted: roughly 11-day PBMC culture with coronavirus spike peptide pools or control peptides (ViraFEST assay). After around ten days of culture, CD4+ T cells were negatively selected. This TCR was sampled from a human donor who had recovered from COVID-19. Material for sequencing was CD4+ T cells from blood, cultured in vitro.

The DNA for the CDR3 is TGTGCCAGCACCCCCCCCGCAGGGGCCGGTAACACTGAAGCTTTCTTT. Protein: CASTPPAGAGNTEAFF. The chain joins TRBV6-1 to TRBJ1-1, with D possibly matching TRBD1 (6 bases). This CDR3 has 16 amino acids. V dropped 7 bases and J dropped 2 bases, with 20 bases sitting between them. Germline CDR1 and CDR2: MNHNS and SASEGT.